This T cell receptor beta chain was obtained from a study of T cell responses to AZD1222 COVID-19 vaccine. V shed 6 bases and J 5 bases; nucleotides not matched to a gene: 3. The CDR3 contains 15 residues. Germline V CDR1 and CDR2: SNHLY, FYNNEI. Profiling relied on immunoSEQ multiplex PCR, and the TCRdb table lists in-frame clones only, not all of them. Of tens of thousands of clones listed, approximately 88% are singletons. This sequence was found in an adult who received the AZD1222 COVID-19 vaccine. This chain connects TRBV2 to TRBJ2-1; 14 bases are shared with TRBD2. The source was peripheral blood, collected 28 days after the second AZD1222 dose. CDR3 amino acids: CASRGLAGADNEQFF. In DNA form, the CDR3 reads TGTGCCAGCAGGGGACTAGCGGGAGCCGACAATGAGCAGTTCTTC. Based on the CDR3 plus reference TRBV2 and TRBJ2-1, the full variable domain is EPEVTQTPSHQVTQMGQEVILRCVPISNHLYFYWYRQILGQKVEFLVSFYNNEISEKSEIFDDQFSVERPDGSNFTLKIRSTKLEDSAMYFCASRGLAGADNEQFFGPGTRLTVL.